This TCR beta chain emerged from a study of blood T cell repertoires in COVID-19. Under the authors' procedure: Researchers report that nucleated cell counts were estimated from reference gene primer amplification. Measured with immunoSEQ multiplex PCR; TCRdb has only the in-frame clones, and not every one. For V, J and clone size, that table is used; D and trimming come from the DNA. The table includes some 430,000 clones, roughly 88% detected once. V lost 5 bases to trimming and J lost 8 bases, with 10 bases between them. The CDR3 is made up of 13 amino acids. CDR1 is SEHNR and CDR2 is FQNEAQ in the germline V gene (reference sequence).

Sequencing input: PBMCs or T cells enriched from blood (not recorded which). The gene calls are TRBV7-9 and TRBJ1-6; D is perhaps TRBD1 (5 bases). The source of this sequence is a man aged 18 to 35 who had recovered from COVID-19. The CDR3 DNA is TGTGCCAGCAGCCCTTTCAGGGATTCACCCCTCCACTTT. Amino acid sequence: CASSPFRDSPLHF.